These 18 T cell receptor beta chains originate from one sample sequenced in a study of CD8 T cells in ankylosing spondylitis. Using its own MiXCR run on the 5' RACE reads, TCRdb lists one record per CDR3 protein. The table shows 310,000 or so distinct CDR3 sequences, with roughly 20% occurring only once. Sequencing used blood, either unsorted or a sorted T cell fraction (not recorded which). The receptors come from a male donor with ankylosing spondylitis or in good health (not recorded which).

The chain links TRBV20-1 to TRBJ2-3, with 12 bases aligning to TRBD2. The V gene end was trimmed by 4 bases and the J gene end by 2 bases; junction bases not matched to a gene: 7. This CDR3 region has 16 residues. Germline CDR1 DFQATT, CDR2 SNEGSKA (reference sequence). CDR3 region: CSATLLAGGDTDTQYF. The DNA for the CDR3 is TGCAGTGCTACTCTACTAGCGGGAGGCGACACAGATACGCAGTATTTT.

This chain joins TRBV20-1 and TRBJ2-3, with TRBD2 identical over 10 bases. V lost 6 bases to trimming and J lost 4 bases; unmatched junction nucleotides: 7. Germline-derived CDR1 and CDR2 are DFQATT and SNEGSKA (reference sequence). The length of the CDR3 is 14 residues. DNA of the CDR3: TGCAGTGCGGAACTAGCGGGAAGGGCAGATACGCAGTATTTT. Residues: CSAELAGRADTQYF.

V and J are TRBV3-1 and TRBJ1-2; TRBD1 might be the D (6 bases). Germline CDR1 and CDR2: LGHDT and YNNKEL (reference sequence). The length of the CDR3 is 15 residues. Trimming took off 6 bases at V and 0 bases at J, with 14 bases between the two ends. CDR3 sequence: CASSRMDRANYGYTF. The CDR3 DNA sequence: TGTGCCAGCAGTCGAATGGACAGAGCTAACTATGGCTACACCTTC.

The rearrangement joins TRBV18 to TRBJ2-3; 9 nucleotides match TRBD1. The CDR3 has 16 residues. Germline CDR1 and CDR2: KGHSH and LQKENI. V was pared by 1 base and J by 5 bases, with 7 bases of the junction left unmatched. The CDR3 DNA follows: TGTGCCAGCTCACCACAACAGGGGGCCCCCGGAGATACGCAGTATTTT. This sequence encodes CASSPQQGAPGDTQYF.

There are a few counts of this clonotype. One base away lies a much larger clone, so this may be a sequencing read error. This chain uses TRBV3-1 with TRBJ2-2, with D uncertain. This CDR3 has 12 residues. Germline loops: CDR1 LGHDT, CDR2 YNNKEL (reference sequence). CDR3 sequence: CANSQETGELFF. In nucleotides, the CDR3 is TGTGCCAACAGCCAAGAGACCGGGGAGCTGTTTTTT.

The CDR3 sequence: CASSFGGSTGELFF. Written as DNA, the CDR3 is TGTGCCAGCAGCTTCGGTGGAAGCACCGGGGAGCTGTTTTTT. The V and J genes are TRBV7-3 and TRBJ2-2; D is unclear. Germline V gene lookup returns CDR1 SGHTA and CDR2 FQGTGA. V lost 3 bases, J lost 4 bases, and 9 bases lay in between. This CDR3 spans 14 amino acids.

In its sample, this clonotype was seen a few times. The genes are TRBV3-1 and TRBJ2-1; TRBD2 matches 14 bases. Germline V gives CDR1 LGHDT, CDR2 YNNKEL (reference sequence). J gave up 6 bases and V 2 bases, and 6 bases lay outside the gene matches. There are 17 residues in the CDR3. The CDR3 nucleotides are TGTGCCAGCAGCCAATCAACGGGACTAGCGGGGGCCAATGAGCAGTTCTTC. Translated: CASSQSTGLAGANEQFF.

This clonotype was observed at least ten times. The rearrangement uses TRBV15 and TRBJ2-1; 7 bases are shared with TRBD2. The CDR3 runs to 15 residues. V shed 1 base, J shed 3 bases, and the junction held 3 bases outside the gene matches. CDR1 is LNHNV, CDR2 YYDKDF, per germline (reference sequence). The CDR3 DNA is TGTGCCACCAGCAGAGCCCGGACTAGCTACAATGAGCAGTTCTTC. This encodes CATSRARTSYNEQFF.

The CDR3 region is CSARDTRGAYEQYV. CDR3 DNA sequence: TGCAGTGCTAGAGATACCAGGGGAGCCTACGAGCAGTACGTC. The genes are TRBV20-1 and TRBJ2-7; D is perhaps TRBD1 (6 bases). Germline assignment: CDR1 DFQATT and CDR2 SNEGSKA (reference sequence). This CDR3 is built from 14 residues. V lost 0 bases and J lost 2, with 11 bases in between.

This sequence joins TRBV20-1 and TRBJ2-7; 8 nucleotides match TRBD2. This CDR3 comprises 14 residues. The germline V gene has CDR1 DFQATT and CDR2 SNEGSKA (reference sequence). J gave up 1 base and V 3 bases, and 5 bases lay outside the gene matches. DNA for the CDR3: TGCAGTGCTAGTATTAGCGGGATGTCCTACGAGCAGTACGTC. Translating gives CSASISGMSYEQYV.

J is TRBJ1-1 and V is TRBV12-3 or TRBV12-4, with no clear D. The CDR3 has 15 residues. Trimming removed 4 bases at V and 1 base at J, with 13 bases between. The CDR3 nucleotides are TGTGCCAGCAGTTCCCCCGGGAAAGGGAACACTGAAGCTTTCTTT. It is translated as CASSSPGKGNTEAFF.

This clonotype was observed at least ten times. The genes are TRBV12-3 or TRBV12-4 and TRBJ2-1; 10 bases line up with TRBD2. The V segment lost 3 bases and the J segment 8 bases; nucleotides outside the gene matches: 7. The CDR3 sequence is 15 residues long. CDR3 DNA: TGTGCCAGCAGTTTGATCCCTAGCGGGAGAGATGAGCAGTTCTTC. It is translated as CASSLIPSGRDEQFF.

This rearrangement joins TRBV18 to TRBJ2-4, with D maybe TRBD1 (5 bases). Trimming shortened V by 3 bases and J by 1 base, and 13 bases separated the two germline ends. The CDR3 spans 16 residues. Germline V gene data show CDR1 as KGHSH and CDR2 as LQKENI. The CDR3 reads CASSPAGIGAKNIQYF. DNA of the CDR3: TGTGCCAGCTCACCGGCAGGGATCGGGGCCAAAAACATTCAGTACTTC.

The chain employs TRBV10-3 and TRBJ2-5; unclear D gene. The length of the CDR3 is 15 residues. Between the trimmed V and J ends, which lost 4 bases and 2 bases, there was a span of 14 bases. The V gene's germline CDR1 is ENHRY and CDR2 SYGVKD. The CDR3 region has the DNA TGTGCCATCAGTGCGGGTGCCACCGATCAAGAGACCCAGTACTTC. This encodes CAISAGATDQETQYF.

This clonotype was detected a few times. The chain couples TRBV5-1 to TRBJ2-7, with D tentatively TRBD1 (5 bases). CDR1 and CDR2 from the germline V gene are SGHRS and YFSETQ. The ends were cut back, 0 bases at V and 0 bases at J, with 7 bases in the middle. The CDR3 extends over 14 amino acids. Here the CDR3 DNA reads TGCGCCAGCAGCTTGGGACAGAACTCCTACGAGCAGTACGTC. The encoded protein is CASSLGQNSYEQYV.

This chain links TRBV5-6 with TRBJ2-3, with TRBD2 matching over 8 bases. This CDR3 spans 16 amino acids. V trimming: 0 bases; J trimming: 4 bases; junction bases outside the gene matches: 7. Germline CDR1 is SGHDT and CDR2 is YYEEEE. Written as DNA, the CDR3 is TGTGCCAGCAGCTTGGGGGCGCGGGGGGCCGCAGATACGCAGTATTTT. The encoded protein is CASSLGARGAADTQYF.

This clonotype was observed many times. The V call is TRBV4-2, the J call TRBJ2-2, with 9 bases that match TRBD1. This CDR3 spans 16 amino acids. V shed 3 bases, J shed 3 bases, and the junction held 5 bases outside the gene matches. From germline, CDR1 is LGHNA and CDR2 YNFKEQ. CDR3 DNA sequence: TGTGCCAGCAGCCAGGGACAGGGAAGTGACACCGGGGAGCTGTTTTTT. It specifies CASSQGQGSDTGELFF.

This clonotype was seen ten or more times. The V and J genes are TRBV29-1 and TRBJ1-2; no clear D gene. CDR1 is SQVTM and CDR2 is ANQGSEA in the germline V gene. CDR3 size: 12 residues. Trimming took off 2 bases at V and 5 bases at J, with 9 bases between the two ends. The CDR3: CSVERSVYGYTF. The CDR3 coding sequence is TGCAGCGTTGAAAGGTCGGTGTATGGCTACACCTTC.